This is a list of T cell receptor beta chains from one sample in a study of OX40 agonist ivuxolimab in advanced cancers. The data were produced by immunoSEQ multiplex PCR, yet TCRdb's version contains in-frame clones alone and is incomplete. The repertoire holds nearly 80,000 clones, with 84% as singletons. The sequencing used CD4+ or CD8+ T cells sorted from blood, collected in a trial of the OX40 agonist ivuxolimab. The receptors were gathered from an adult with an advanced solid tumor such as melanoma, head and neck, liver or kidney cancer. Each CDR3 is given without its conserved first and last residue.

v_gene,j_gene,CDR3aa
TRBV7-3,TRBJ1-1,ASSLEVDTEAF
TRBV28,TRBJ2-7,ASSLVASGNYEQY
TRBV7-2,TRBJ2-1,ASSLSGGSSYNEQF
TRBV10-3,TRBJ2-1,AISKGEIYNEQF
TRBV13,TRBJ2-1,ASSLGSGRAREQF
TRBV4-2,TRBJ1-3,ASSQVGQTVSGNTIY
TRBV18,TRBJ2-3,ASSPAGTSGGADTQY
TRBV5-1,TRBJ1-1,ASSLGATVNTEAF
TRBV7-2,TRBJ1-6,ASSQQGAGSPLH
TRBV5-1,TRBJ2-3,ASSLGRAQGVTDTQY
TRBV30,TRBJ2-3,AWSRLGADTQY
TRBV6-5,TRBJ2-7,ASSRLAGAYEQY
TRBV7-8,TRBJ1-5,ASSLSPGANQPQH
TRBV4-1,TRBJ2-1,ASSQEWTSNDEQF
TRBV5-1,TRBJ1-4,ASSPDPTNEKLF
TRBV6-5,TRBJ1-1,ASSYRDLNSEAF
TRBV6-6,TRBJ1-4,ASRGSTNEKLF
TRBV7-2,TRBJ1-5,ASSLSPGGNQPQH
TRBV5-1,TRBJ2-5,ASSSRDRQETQY
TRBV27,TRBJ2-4,ASTLRDRLFLRLSKNIQY